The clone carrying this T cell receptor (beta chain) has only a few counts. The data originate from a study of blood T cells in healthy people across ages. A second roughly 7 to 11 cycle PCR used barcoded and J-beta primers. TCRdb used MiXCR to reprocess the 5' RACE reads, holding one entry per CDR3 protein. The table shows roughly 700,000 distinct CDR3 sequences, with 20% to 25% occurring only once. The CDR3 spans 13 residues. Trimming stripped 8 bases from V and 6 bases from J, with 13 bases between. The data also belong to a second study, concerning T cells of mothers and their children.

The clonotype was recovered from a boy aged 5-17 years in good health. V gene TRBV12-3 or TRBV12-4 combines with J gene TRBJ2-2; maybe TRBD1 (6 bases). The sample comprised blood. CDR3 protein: CASLRHRAGELFF. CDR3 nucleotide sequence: TGTGCCAGCCTCCGCCACAGGGCCGGGGAGCTGTTTTTT.